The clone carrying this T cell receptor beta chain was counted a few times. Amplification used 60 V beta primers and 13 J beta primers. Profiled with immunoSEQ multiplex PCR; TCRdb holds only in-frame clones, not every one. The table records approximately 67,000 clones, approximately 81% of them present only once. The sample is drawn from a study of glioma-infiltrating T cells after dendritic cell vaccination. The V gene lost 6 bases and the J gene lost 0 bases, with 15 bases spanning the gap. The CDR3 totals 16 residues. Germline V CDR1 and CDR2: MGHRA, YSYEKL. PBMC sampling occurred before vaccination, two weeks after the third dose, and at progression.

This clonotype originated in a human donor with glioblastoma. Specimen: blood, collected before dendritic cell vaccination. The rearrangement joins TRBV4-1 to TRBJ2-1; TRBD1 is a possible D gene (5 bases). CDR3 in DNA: TGCGCCAGCAGGGAGCTGGGGCGGAGCTCCTACAATGAGCAGTTCTTC. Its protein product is CASRELGRSSYNEQFF.